The sequence of this T cell receptor beta chain was determined in a study of T-cell memory formation after mild COVID-19. 5'RACE with constant-segment primers built TCRalpha and TCRbeta cDNA libraries with UMIs. TCRdb re-analysed the 5' RACE reads in MiXCR, keeping a single row per CDR3 protein. This sample has about 340,000 distinct CDR3 sequences, with around 13% found just once. Trimming removed 2 bases at V and 6 bases at J, with 10 bases between. CDR3 length: 14 residues. Germline lookup yields CDR1 MNHNS and CDR2 SASEGT. V and J are TRBV6-1 and TRBJ1-4; D is unresolved. The source material was PBMCs or a T cell subset sorted from them (not recorded which). The sequence was obtained from a man between 18 and 35 years old who had mild COVID-19 (a few samples of this study predate the infection). Cell type and time point are not known. CDR3 DNA: TGTGCCAGCAGTGAACAGACTACGTATGAAAAACTGTTTTTT. This gives the protein CASSEQTTYEKLFF.